This TCR beta chain emerged from a study of blood T cell repertoires in COVID-19. The protocol was immunoSEQ multiplex PCR, while the TCRdb copy is restricted to in-frame clones and leaves out a portion. The sample contains about 250,000 clones, 65% to 90% of which appear only once. Sequencing was performed on peripheral blood. The origin of this receptor is a man aged 50 to 59 with COVID-19, enrolled during active disease.

The CDR3 DNA reads TGCGCCAGCAGCTTGGGACTCCGGGACAGCTATAATTCACCCCTCCACTTT. It encodes CASSLGLRDSYNSPLHF. The V call is TRBV5-1, the J call TRBJ1-6; TRBD1 matches at 7 bases. Germline assignment: CDR1 SGHRS and CDR2 YFSETQ. V lost 0 bases and J lost 3; bases outside the gene matches: 6. There are 17 residues in the CDR3.